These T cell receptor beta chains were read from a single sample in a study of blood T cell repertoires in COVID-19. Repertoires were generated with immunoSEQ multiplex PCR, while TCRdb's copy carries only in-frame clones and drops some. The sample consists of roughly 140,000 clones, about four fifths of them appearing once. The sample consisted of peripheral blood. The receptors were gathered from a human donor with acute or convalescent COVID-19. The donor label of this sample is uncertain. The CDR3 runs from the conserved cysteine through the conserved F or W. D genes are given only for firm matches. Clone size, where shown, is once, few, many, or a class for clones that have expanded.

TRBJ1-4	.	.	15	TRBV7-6	CASSLEAVGTGELFF	TGTGCCAGCAGCTTAGAGGCAGTGGGGACGGGGGAACTGTTTTTT
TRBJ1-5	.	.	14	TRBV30	CAWSVTAANQPQHF	TGTGCCTGGAGTGTAACAGCGGCTAATCAGCCCCAGCATTTT
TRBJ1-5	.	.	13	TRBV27	CASSGRGGQPQHF	TGTGCCAGCAGTGGAAGGGGAGGACAGCCCCAGCATTTT
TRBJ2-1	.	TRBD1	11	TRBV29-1	CSGGQGHEQFF	TGCAGCGGGGGACAGGGCCATGAGCAGTTCTTC
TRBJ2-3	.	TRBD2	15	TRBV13	CASSSRGVITDTQYF	TGTGCCAGCAGCTCCCGGGGGGTAATCACAGATACGCAGTATTTT
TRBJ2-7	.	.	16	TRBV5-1	CASSLRQDAPYYEQYF	TGCGCCAGCAGCTTGCGGCAGGATGCCCCCTACTACGAGCAGTACTTC
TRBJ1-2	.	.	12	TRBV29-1	CSATDHLYGYTF	TGCAGCGCGACAGATCACCTCTATGGCTACACCTTC
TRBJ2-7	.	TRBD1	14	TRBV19	CASSFGTAIYEQYF	TGTGCCAGTAGCTTCGGGACAGCTATCTACGAGCAGTACTTC
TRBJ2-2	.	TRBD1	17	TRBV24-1	CATSDLQGTGWTGELFF	TGTGCCACCAGTGATTTGCAGGGGACAGGGTGGACCGGGGAGCTGTTTTTT
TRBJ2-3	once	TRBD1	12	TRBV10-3	CAIGTGADTQYF	TGTGCCATCGGGACAGGGGCAGATACGCAGTATTTT
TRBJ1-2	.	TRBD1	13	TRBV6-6	CASGTGGDYGYTF	TGTGCCAGCGGGACAGGGGGCGACTATGGCTACACCTTC
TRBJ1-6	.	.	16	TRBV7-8	CASSLAGSYQGSPLHF	TGTGCCAGCAGCTTAGCAGGATCATATCAGGGTTCACCCCTCCACTTT
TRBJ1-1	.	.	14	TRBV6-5	CASTRGTRDTEAFF	TGTGCCAGCACACGGGGGACCCGCGACACTGAAGCTTTCTTT
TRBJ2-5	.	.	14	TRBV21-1	CASSKGDNQETQYF	TGTGCCAGCAGCAAAGGGGACAACCAAGAGACCCAGTACTTC
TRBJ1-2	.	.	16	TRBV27	CASGLRRGSAKAGYTF	TGTGCCAGTGGTTTACGAAGGGGCAGCGCCAAGGCTGGCTACACCTTC
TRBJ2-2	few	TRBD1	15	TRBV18	CASSPDRANTGELFF	TGTGCCAGCTCACCGGACAGGGCGAACACCGGGGAGCTGTTTTTT
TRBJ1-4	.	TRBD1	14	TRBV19	CASRWDRANEKLFF	TGTGCCAGTAGATGGGACAGAGCTAATGAAAAACTGTTTTTT
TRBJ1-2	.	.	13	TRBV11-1	CASSLGGYYGYTF	TGTGCCAGCAGCTTAGGAGGGTACTATGGCTACACCTTC
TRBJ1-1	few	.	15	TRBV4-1	CASSPSGGRRTEAFF	TGCGCCAGCAGCCCTTCCGGGGGACGAAGGACTGAAGCTTTCTTT
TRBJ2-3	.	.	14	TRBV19	CASSIRHRTDTQYF	TGTGCCAGTAGTATAAGACACCGCACAGATACGCAGTATTTT
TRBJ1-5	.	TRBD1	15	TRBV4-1	CASSLILTGDQPQHF	TGCGCCAGCAGCCTTATACTGACAGGGGACCAGCCCCAGCATTTT
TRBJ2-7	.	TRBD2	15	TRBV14	CASSQGSGGSYEQYF	TGTGCCAGCAGCCAAGGATCGGGGGGATCCTACGAGCAGTACTTC
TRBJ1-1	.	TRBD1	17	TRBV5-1	CASSLAPRTGVNTEAFF	TGCGCCAGCAGCTTGGCTCCGAGGACAGGGGTTAACACTGAAGCTTTCTTT
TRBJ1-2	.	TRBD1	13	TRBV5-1	CASSPGQLGGYTF	TGCGCCAGCAGCCCGGGACAGCTGGGGGGCTACACCTTC
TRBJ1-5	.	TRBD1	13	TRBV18	CASSRDSDQPQHF	TGTGCCAGCTCACGGGACAGTGATCAGCCCCAGCATTTT
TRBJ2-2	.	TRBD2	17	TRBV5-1	CASSPGAGGTYTGELFF	TGCGCCAGCAGCCCCGGAGCGGGGGGTACCTACACCGGGGAGCTGTTTTTT
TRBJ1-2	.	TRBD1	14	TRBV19	CASSPPRTGVGYTF	TGTGCCAGTAGTCCCCCGAGGACAGGGGTTGGCTACACCTTC
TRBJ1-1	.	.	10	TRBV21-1	CASSTLRAFF	TGTGCCAGCAGCACACTTCGAGCTTTCTTT
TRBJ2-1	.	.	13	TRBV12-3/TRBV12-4	CASSWTGGDEQFF	TGTGCCAGCAGTTGGACTGGCGGTGATGAGCAGTTCTTC
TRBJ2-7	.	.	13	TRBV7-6	CASSLRTATEQYF	TGTGCCAGCAGCCTAAGGACAGCCACCGAGCAGTACTTC
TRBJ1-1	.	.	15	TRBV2	CASTSRTVMNTEAFF	TGTGCCAGCACCTCTAGGACAGTAATGAACACTGAAGCTTTCTTT
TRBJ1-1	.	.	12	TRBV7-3	CASTLTANEAFF	TGTGCCAGCACCTTGACAGCAAATGAAGCTTTCTTT
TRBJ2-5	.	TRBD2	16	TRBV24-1	CATSAPSLGGAETQYF	TGTGCCACCAGTGCCCCCAGTCTCGGGGGGGCGGAGACCCAGTACTTC
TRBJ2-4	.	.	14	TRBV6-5	CASTSRPDRNIQYF	TGTGCCAGCACCTCCCGTCCGGACAGAAACATTCAGTACTTC
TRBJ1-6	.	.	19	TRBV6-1	CASSEYSWGGQGYNSPLHF	TGTGCCAGCAGTGAATATAGCTGGGGGGGGCAAGGCTATAATTCACCCCTCCACTTT
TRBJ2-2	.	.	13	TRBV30	CAWSGVGHGELFF	TGTGCCTGGTCAGGGGTTGGGCACGGGGAGCTGTTTTTT
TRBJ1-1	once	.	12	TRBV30	CAFDIWNTEAFF	TGTGCCTTTGACATATGGAACACTGAAGCTTTCTTT
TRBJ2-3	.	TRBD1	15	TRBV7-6	CASSFLTGRADTQYF	TGTGCCAGCAGCTTCCTGACAGGGCGTGCAGATACGCAGTATTTT
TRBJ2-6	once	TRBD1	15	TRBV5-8	CASSLTGVGANVLTF	TGTGCCAGCAGCTTGACAGGGGTTGGGGCCAACGTCCTGACTTTC